The 2 T cell receptor beta chains below were found in one sample sequenced in a study of cytomegalovirus exposure and HLA in healthy donors (dated by TCRdb to about 2017). The library was generated by the immunoSEQ multiplex PCR assay. A mixture of 60 forward primers for TCR Vbeta segments and 13 reverse primers for TCR Jbeta segments was used in the multiplex PCR. TCRdb obtained this table from immuneACCESS and retained in-frame rearrangements with V and J assigned. These tables miss some clones; where compared with another copy, unresolved V genes account for less than half of the shortfall, and the remainder is unexplained. This specimen's table enumerates 70,000 to 85,000 clones. The top ten clonotypes cover around 7.5% of the sample. The sequencing input was PBMCs. These receptors were collected from a female donor in good health and CMV-seropositive.

CDR3 bases: TGTGCCAGCAGTGCCGGTATTAGCTCCTACAATGAGCAGTTCTTC. This sequence encodes CASSAGISSYNEQFF. The chain has TRBV6-1 and TRBJ2-1; D not certain. This CDR3 region has 15 residues. With 4 bases removed from V and 0 bases from J, the gap between germline ends came to 10 bases. Germline CDR1 and CDR2: MNHNS and SASEGT.

The CDR3 DNA reads as TGTGCCAGCAGTTTATGGGGTGGTCGAGGGAGTAGAGGATACAATGAGCAGTTCTTC. Translated: CASSLWGGRGSRGYNEQFF. This chain joins TRBV28 and TRBJ2-1; a weak D match, TRBD2 (5 bases). V lost 0 bases to trimming and J lost 4 bases, with 22 bases between them. CDR3 length: 19 amino acids. Germline V CDR1 and CDR2: MDHEN, SYDVKM. The full variable domain, in which reference TRBV28 and TRBJ2-1 provide the parts outside the CDR3, is DVKVTQSSRYLVKRTGEKVFLECVQDMDHENMFWYRQDPGLGLRLIYFSYDVKMKEKGDIPEGYSVSREKKERFSLILESASTNQTSMYLCASSLWGGRGSRGYNEQFFGPGTRLTVL.